This T cell receptor (beta chain) was identified during a study of T cell responses to AZD1222 COVID-19 vaccine. Overall study results and limits: Clonal diversity may have been underestimated, and the donors were mostly white British, with more females than males. Close to half of all spike-specific TCRs reportedly target regions of the variants that are unmutated. Across spike, vaccine-associated CD4 TCRs were found, dominant at 160-218 and 743-854. Spike-specific TCR breadth and depth rose after two AZD1222 doses.

Clones were sequenced by immunoSEQ multiplex PCR, and TCRdb holds only the in-frame ones, with some missing. Here the sample spans roughly 150,000 clones, 80% to 90% being singletons. In this sample, this clone turned up a few times. Its antigen remains unknown. Germline assignment: CDR1 MGHRA and CDR2 YSYEKL. The CDR3 sequence is 19 residues long. J was trimmed by 1 base and V by 4 bases; bases with no gene match: 18. The starting material was peripheral blood, obtained after recovery from COVID-19. J is TRBJ1-1 and V is TRBV4-1; 7 bases line up with TRBD1. This TCR derives from an adult who had recovered from COVID-19. The CDR3 sequence is CASSPRTILQGRGNTEAFF. The CDR3 DNA reads TGCGCCAGCAGCCCTCGGACTATATTACAGGGGCGGGGGAACACTGAAGCTTTCTTT.